The next 16 T cell receptor beta chains were all read from a single sample in a study of blood T cell repertoires in COVID-19. Some clones are missing from TCRdb's copy, which holds only in-frame ones; the method was immunoSEQ multiplex PCR. The table lists tens of thousands of clones, about 91% of them singletons. The specimen sequenced was peripheral blood. Receptors were obtained from a woman aged 70-85 years with acute or convalescent COVID-19.

V is TRBV5-1 and J is TRBJ1-5, with 7 bases identical to TRBD1. Germline-derived CDR1 and CDR2 are SGHRS and YFSETQ. The V segment lost 0 bases and the J segment 7 bases; nucleotides outside the gene matches: 7. The CDR3 spans 15 residues. This CDR3 is CASSLGDSHGQPQHF. CDR3 nucleotides: TGCGCCAGCAGCTTGGGGGACAGCCACGGGCAGCCCCAGCATTTT.

The chain combines TRBV30 with TRBJ1-3; 9 nucleotides match TRBD1. The J segment lost 5 bases and the V segment lost 3 bases, leaving 8 bases of the junction unmatched. The CDR3 is 15 residues long. Per germline, CDR1 GTSNPN and CDR2 SVGIG (reference sequence). CDR3 loop: CAWSNSGTGRNTIYF. The CDR3 nucleotides read TGTGCCTGGAGCAACTCCGGGACAGGGAGAAACACCATATATTTT.

The genes are TRBV9 and TRBJ2-1; TRBD2 matches 9 bases. Germline CDR1 is SGDLS and CDR2 is YYNGEE. With 4 bases clipped from V and 3 bases from J, the junction kept 8 bases outside the gene matches. The CDR3 runs to 16 residues. The CDR3 sequence is CASSSRRLADYNEQFF. The CDR3 nucleotides are TGTGCCAGCAGCTCTCGAAGACTAGCGGACTACAATGAGCAGTTCTTC.

The V gene is TRBV11-3, the J gene TRBJ2-2, with 7 bases that match TRBD2. V shed 5 bases, J shed 6 bases, and the junction held 12 bases outside the gene matches. The CDR3 length is 16 residues. Germline V gene lookup returns CDR1 SGHNT and CDR2 YENEEA. CDR3: CASSAGRDYYAGELFF. Here the CDR3 DNA reads TGTGCCAGCAGCGCTGGTCGGGACTATTATGCCGGGGAGCTGTTTTTT.

J is TRBJ1-2 and V is TRBV29-1; D remains ambiguous. This CDR3 spans 12 amino acids. Trimming left V 6 bases short and J 2 bases short, with 10 bases between. Germline CDR1 SQVTM, CDR2 ANQGSEA. The DNA of the CDR3 is TGCAGCGTAAACACGAGGAACTATGGCTACACCTTC. Its protein is CSVNTRNYGYTF. The full variable domain, in which reference TRBV29-1 and TRBJ1-2 provide the parts outside the CDR3, is SAVISQKPSRDICQRGTSLTIQCQVDSQVTMMFWYRQQPGQSLTLIATANQGSEATYESGFVIDKFPISRPNLTFSTLTVSNMSPEDSSIYLCSVNTRNYGYTFGSGTRLTVV.

The chain employs TRBV3-1 (or the pseudogene TRBV3-2) and TRBJ1-3; TRBD1 is a possible D gene (5 bases). The CDR3 covers 14 residues. CDR1 is LGHDT and CDR2 is YNNKEL in the germline V gene (reference sequence). V lost 5 bases to trimming and J lost 1 base, with 9 bases between them. This CDR3 is CASSADSSGNTIYF. The CDR3 DNA reads as TGTGCCAGCAGCGCCGACAGTTCTGGAAACACCATATATTTT.

The sample holds a few counts of this clone. The chain joins TRBV6-1 to TRBJ2-3, with D possibly matching TRBD2 (6 bases). CDR1 and CDR2 (germline): MNHNS, SASEGT. CDR3 length: 15 amino acids. V lost 1 base and J lost 2, with 10 bases in between. CDR3 nucleotides: TGTGCCAGCAGTGAAGGGAGGGGATCCACAGATACGCAGTATTTT. Translating gives CASSEGRGSTDTQYF.

The DNA for the CDR3 is TGTGCCAGCAGTAACAGGGGGCGCGGAGGCTACACCTTC. As protein: CASSNRGRGGYTF. This rearrangement joins TRBV6-6 to TRBJ1-2; 9 bases fit TRBD1. Germline CDR1 is MNHNY and CDR2 is SVGAGI (reference sequence). V shed 5 bases and J 8 bases; nucleotides not matched to a gene: 6. CDR3 length equals 13 residues.

In its sample, this clone was seen once. This sequence joins TRBV7-3 and TRBJ2-1; the match to TRBD2 covers 7 bases. V lost 1 base and J lost 0; bases outside the gene matches: 9. Germline V gene data show CDR1 as SGHTA and CDR2 as FQGTGA. This CDR3 has 18 residues. CDR3 region: CASSLSPYGGSSYNEQFF. DNA for the CDR3: TGTGCCAGCAGCTTAAGTCCCTACGGGGGGAGCTCCTACAATGAGCAGTTCTTC. Drawing the rest from reference TRBV7-3 and TRBJ2-1, the complete variable domain is GAGVSQTPSNKVTEKGKYVELRCDPISGHTALYWYRQSLGQGPEFLIYFQGTGAADDSGLPNDRFFAVRPEGSVSTLKIQRTERGDSAVYLCASSLSPYGGSSYNEQFFGPGTRLTVL.

This chain uses TRBV27 with TRBJ2-1; the match to TRBD1 covers 8 bases. The CDR3 length is 15 residues. CDR1 and CDR2 (germline): MNHEY, SMNVEV (reference sequence). With 9 bases clipped from V and 8 bases from J, the junction kept 15 bases outside the gene matches. In nucleotides, the CDR3 is TGTGCCAGTTCACAGGACAGGGTCATATCTGATGAGCAGTTCTTC. It encodes CASSQDRVISDEQFF.

The chain uses TRBV10-2 and TRBJ2-1; 10 bases are a match to TRBD2. This CDR3 region has 14 residues. CDR1 WSHSY and CDR2 SAAADI come from the germline V gene. Trimming removed 6 bases from V and 4 bases from J; junction bases left unmatched: 3. CDR3 in DNA: TGCGCCAGCAGATGGACTAGCGGATACAATGAGCAGTTCTTC. The encoded protein is CASRWTSGYNEQFF.

The genes are TRBV11-2 and TRBJ2-5, with 11 nucleotides matching TRBD2. The V gene's germline CDR1 is SGHAT and CDR2 FQNNGV. Trimming took 7 bases from V and 5 from J; bases not matched to a gene: 9. This CDR3 has 15 residues. The CDR3 here is CASTIAGGPGETQYF. The CDR3 coding sequence is TGTGCCAGCACCATAGCGGGAGGGCCGGGGGAGACCCAGTACTTC. The full variable domain, in which reference TRBV11-2 and TRBJ2-5 provide the parts outside the CDR3, is EAGVAQSPRYKIIEKRQSVAFWCNPISGHATLYWYQQILGQGPKLLIQFQNNGVVDDSQLPKDRFSAERLKGVDSTLKIQPAKLEDSAVYLCASTIAGGPGETQYFGPGTRLLVL.

The chain employs TRBV5-1 and TRBJ2-1; the D gene is possibly TRBD2 (6 bases). The length of the CDR3 is 15 residues. V shed 7 bases and J shed 1 base, with 15 bases lying between them. Germline loops: CDR1 SGHRS, CDR2 YFSETQ. CDR3 DNA sequence: TGCGCCAGCGCTGGCGGGACTGCTTCCTACAATGAGCAGTTCTTC. Amino acids: CASAGGTASYNEQFF. Looking up the rest from reference TRBV5-1 and TRBJ2-1 gives the full variable domain: KAGVTQTPRYLIKTRGQQVTLSCSPISGHRSVSWYQQTPGQGLQFLFEYFSETQRNKGNFPGRFSGRQFSNSRSEMNVSTLELGDSALYLCASAGGTASYNEQFFGPGTRLTVL.

This clone was detected only once. The chain employs TRBV15 and TRBJ1-2; D is undetermined. Trimming left V 1 base short and J 5 bases short, with 20 bases between. Germline V gene sequence: CDR1 LNHNV, CDR2 YYDKDF (reference sequence). This CDR3 is 17 amino acids long. CDR3 sequence (DNA): TGTGCCACCAGCAGAGGTTTTGACTCCCTGAACCATTATGGCTACACCTTC. This encodes CATSRGFDSLNHYGYTF.

CDR3 coding DNA: TGTGCCAGCAGCGTAGGTTGGACAGGGGATTTTTTGGACGAGCAGTACTTC. Its protein is CASSVGWTGDFLDEQYF. The chain employs TRBV9 and TRBJ2-7, with 9 bases lining up with TRBD1. This CDR3 spans 17 amino acids. V trimming: 0 bases; J trimming: 5 bases; junction bases outside the gene matches: 12. Germline loops: CDR1 SGDLS, CDR2 YYNGEE.

V gene TRBV6-5 combines with J gene TRBJ1-5; 8 nucleotides align to TRBD1. The V and J ends lost 7 bases and 5 bases, in that order; junction bases with no gene match: 7. CDR1 is MNHEY and CDR2 is SVGAGI in the germline V gene. The CDR3 is 14 residues long. The CDR3 DNA sequence: TGTGCCAGCATTCGGGACAGGACCTATCAGCCCCAGCATTTT. This gives the protein CASIRDRTYQPQHF.